This is a list of T cell receptor beta chains from one sample in a study of T cells after yellow fever vaccination. A single record per CDR3 protein comes from TCRdb applying MiXCR to the 5' RACE reads. The data contain a few hundred thousand distinct CDR3 sequences, 6.2% of them seen just once; the ten biggest clones take up about 15%. This specimen was PBMCs, taken 5 days after the yellow fever booster vaccination. The receptors here all came from a man aged 30 to 39 who received the YFV17D yellow fever vaccine. The CDR3 runs from the conserved cysteine through the conserved F or W. Fields, in order: clone size, D gene, J gene, V gene, CDR3 DNA, CDR3 protein. The D gene is left open where the match is weak. Where a row states a size, it is once, few, many or the class of an expanded clone; other rows omit it.

>few|-|TRBJ2-1|TRBV10-3
TGTGCCATCAGTGAGTCGGACGTTACGCTGAGTGAGCAGTTCTTC
CAISESDVTLSEQFF
>few|-|TRBJ1-4|TRBV20-1
TGCAGTGCTAGACGGGTCGCGGAAAAACTGTTTTTT
CSARRVAEKLFF
>-|-|TRBJ1-1|TRBV18
TGTGCCAGCTCACCAGGGGTGGTTGGGACTGAAGCTTTCTTT
CASSPGVVGTEAFF
>-|TRBD1|TRBJ2-7|TRBV20-1
TGCTGTGCTAACGTACCCGGGACAGGGGGCTACGAGCAGTACTTC
CCANVPGTGGYEQYF
>few|-|TRBJ2-5|TRBV5-1
TGCGCCAGCACCCTGACAGGACAAGAGACCCAGTACTTC
CASTLTGQETQYF
>many|TRBD2|TRBJ2-1|TRBV7-3
TGTGCCAGCAGCATAACTAGCGGGAGGGTCGGGAAAAATGAGCAGTTCTTC
CASSITSGRVGKNEQFF
>many|-|TRBJ2-5|TRBV9
TGTGCCAGCAGCGTTGGGGCCCAAGAGACCCAGTACTTC
CASSVGAQETQYF
>-|-|TRBJ2-1|TRBV7-9
TGTGCCAGCAGCTTAGTTGGCGCCATCCCCGAGCAGTTCTTC
CASSLVGAIPEQFF
>-|-|TRBJ1-1|TRBV12-3/TRBV12-4
TGTGCCAGCAAAACAGGGTTGGAAGGTGAAGCTTTCTTT
CASKTGLEGEAFF
>many|-|TRBJ2-7|TRBV28
TGTGCCAGCAAGATCATCGGGACCTACGAGCAGTACTTC
CASKIIGTYEQYF
>-|TRBD2|TRBJ2-7|TRBV7-8
TGTGCCACTGGGACTAGGTCGTGGGAGCAGTACTTC
CATGTRSWEQYF
>few|TRBD2|TRBJ2-3|TRBV5-4
TGTGCCAGCAGCTCGCGGGAGAGTACAGATACGCAGTATTTT
CASSSRESTDTQYF
>-|-|TRBJ2-4|TRBV5-4
TGTGCCAGCACCCTCGGAGGGGCAGAAAACATTCAGTACTTC
CASTLGGAENIQYF
>many|-|TRBJ2-7|TRBV5-1
TGCGCCAGCAATCAAGAGGGTGTGATCTACGAGCAGTACTTC
CASNQEGVIYEQYF
>few|TRBD2|TRBJ2-1|TRBV4-3
TGCGCCAGCAGCCAAGATCTACGAGCGGGGCAGCCCGATGAGCAGTTCTTC
CASSQDLRAGQPDEQFF
>-|-|TRBJ2-2|TRBV5-1
TGCGCCAGCAGCCGAGAGACCGGGGAGCTGTTTTTT
CASSRETGELFF
>many|TRBD1|TRBJ2-5|TRBV20-1
TGCAGTGCCCCGACCGGGACAGGGTTTTGGGAGACCCAGTACTTC
CSAPTGTGFWETQYF
>-|-|TRBJ2-1|TRBV7-9
TGTGCCAGCAGCTTATATGAGGGAACGCGCGGGAATGAGCAGTTCTTC
CASSLYEGTRGNEQFF
>-|-|TRBJ2-2|TRBV5-1
TGCGCCAGCAGCTCGGACGACATCTCTGCCGGGGAGCTGTTTTTT
CASSSDDISAGELFF
>many|-|TRBJ2-7|TRBV10-1
TGCGCCAGCAGTGACGGACCCTACGAGCAGTACTTC
CASSDGPYEQYF
>many|TRBD1|TRBJ1-3|TRBV7-2
TGTGCCAGCAGCTTATCAGGGGGTGGAAACACCATATATTTT
CASSLSGGGNTIYF
>few|-|TRBJ2-2|TRBV7-6
TGTGCCAGCAGCGAAACACCGGTTGACAGAGCATCTGGCATCGGGGAGCTGTTTTTT
CASSETPVDRASGIGELFF
>few|-|TRBJ2-7|TRBV21-1
TGTGCCAGCAGCTCCCACCTTGTGTTAGCGGAGTACGAGCAGTACTTC
CASSSHLVLAEYEQYF
>-|TRBD2|TRBJ2-3|TRBV25-1
TGTGCCAGCAGTGGTCTAGCGGACACAGATATGCAGTATTTT
CASSGLADTDMQYF
>-|-|TRBJ1-4|TRBV25-1
TGTGCCAGCAGCAAGGGTCGGGGTTACGAAAAACTGTTTTTT
CASSKGRGYEKLFF
>-|-|TRBJ2-7|TRBV4-3
TGCGCCAGCAGCCAATTTACGGGATCCCCTTACGAGCAGTACTTC
CASSQFTGSPYEQYF
>-|TRBD1|TRBJ2-1|TRBV20-1
TGCACCATGGACAGGGACGAGAAGCAGTTCTTC
CTMDRDEKQFF
>many|-|TRBJ1-4|TRBV5-1
TGCGCCAGCAGTCGAACGCGCCCTGACGGGGTTGAAAAACTGTTTTTT
CASSRTRPDGVEKLFF
>-|-|TRBJ2-5|TRBV15
TGTGCCACCAGCAGAGATGTGGTAGGGCAAGAGACCCAGTACTTC
CATSRDVVGQETQYF
>-|TRBD2|TRBJ2-2|TRBV7-9
TGTGCCAGCAGCCGCAAAGCCCTAGCGGGACAGACCGGGGAGCTGTTTTTT
CASSRKALAGQTGELFF
>few|-|TRBJ1-2|TRBV6-6
TGTGCCACCCACGGGGGCGACTATGGCTACACCTTC
CATHGGDYGYTF
>few|TRBD2|TRBJ2-7|TRBV4-3
TGCGCCAGCAGCCAAGTGACGGGAGGGATATACGAGCAGTACTTC
CASSQVTGGIYEQYF
>many|-|TRBJ2-1|TRBV27
TGTGCCAGCAGTTTCGGATCCGCGGGATGGAACTACAATGAGCAGTTCTTC
CASSFGSAGWNYNEQFF
>-|-|TRBJ1-2|TRBV11-2
TGTGCCAGCAGCCAACAACAGGGCCCCTATGGCTACACCTTC
CASSQQQGPYGYTF
>few|TRBD2|TRBJ2-1|TRBV12-3/TRBV12-4
TGTGCCAGCACCCAGGCAGCGGGAGGCCAGGAGCAGTTCTTC
CASTQAAGGQEQFF
>few|-|TRBJ1-2|TRBV27
TGTGCCAGCCCTGGGGAAAAAGGCTACACCTTC
CASPGEKGYTF